This T cell receptor (beta chain) originates from a study of human T cells and chemical hapten exposure. As for time point: patch test 3, about 24 weeks after DPC sensitization. The treatment was: therapeutic diphenylcyclopropenone sensitization with weekly scalp DPC. Someone pulled total RNA out of unfractionated whole blood. Within the library, unique molecular identifiers were attached to each individual cDNA molecule. Original processing notes: Counting gave a median of roughly 97,000 TCRs per sample, with values ranging from about 20,000 to 750,000. TCRdb ran MiXCR on the RACE reads and lists one entry per CDR3 protein. These V and J calls originate from TCRdb's pipeline instead of the authors' own analysis. The sample has roughly 100,000 distinct CDR3 sequences; under 40% are singletons. Study-wide results and caveats: There were significantly more large CDR3 similarity clusters among expanded TCRs than among controls.

Comments on this clonotype: Its antigen is unidentified.

Looked up from germline, CDR1 is MNHEY and CDR2 is SVGAGI. Trimming removed 5 bases at V and 1 base at J, with 9 bases between. The CDR3 has 14 amino acids. The clonotype comes from a man aged 35 to 55 with alopecia areata. Some clones in this sample may be carry-over from other donors' samples. The chain couples TRBV6-5 to TRBJ2-4, with D perhaps TRBD1 or TRBD2 (5 bases each). The material was whole blood, obtained in connection with sensitization to the hapten diphenylcyclopropenone (DPC). The CDR3 here is CASSPGTAKNIQYF. CDR3 sequence (DNA): TGTGCCAGCAGTCCCGGGACGGCCAAAAACATTCAGTACTTC.